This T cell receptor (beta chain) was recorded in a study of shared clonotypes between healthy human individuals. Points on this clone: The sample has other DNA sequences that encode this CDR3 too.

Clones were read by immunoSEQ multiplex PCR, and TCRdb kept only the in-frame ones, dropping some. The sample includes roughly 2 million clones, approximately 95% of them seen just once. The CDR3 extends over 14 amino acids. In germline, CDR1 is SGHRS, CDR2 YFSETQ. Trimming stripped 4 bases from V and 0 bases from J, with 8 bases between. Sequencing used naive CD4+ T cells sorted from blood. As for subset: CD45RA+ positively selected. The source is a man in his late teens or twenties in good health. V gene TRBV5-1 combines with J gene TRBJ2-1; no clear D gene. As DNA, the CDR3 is TGCGCCAGCAGCCCTGGGTCCTCCTACAATGAGCAGTTCTTC. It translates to CASSPGSSYNEQFF.